This T cell receptor beta chain was identified in a study of cytomegalovirus exposure and HLA in healthy donors. The germline CDR1 and CDR2 sequences are SGHAT and FQNNGV. Trimming took 1 base from V and 6 from J; bases not matched to a gene: 15. This CDR3 comprises 18 residues. Primers included in the PCR were 60 Vbeta and 13 Jbeta primers. Only in-frame clones appear in the TCRdb table, and some are missing; sequencing was by immunoSEQ multiplex PCR. The table shows some 130,000 clones, with approximately 80% occurring only once. Sequenced sample: PBMCs. This sequence was found in a man aged 35-49 years in good health and CMV-seronegative. The rearrangement uses TRBV11-2 and TRBJ2-3, with 8 bases matching TRBD2. This chain's CDR3 is CASSLAPRGAGEGDTQYF. In DNA form, the CDR3 reads TGTGCCAGCAGCTTAGCGCCCAGGGGAGCGGGGGAGGGTGATACGCAGTATTTT.